Each of the 18 T cell receptor beta chains below was sequenced from the same sample in a study of T cell changes during pregnancy in multiple sclerosis. Profiled with immunoSEQ multiplex PCR; TCRdb holds only in-frame clones, not every one. The sample consists of about 38,000 clones, more than 85% of them appearing once. The source material was CD8+ T cells from peripheral blood mononuclear cells, sampled after pregnancy. These receptors were taken from a female donor with multiple sclerosis, enrolled in a pregnancy study.

The rearrangement joins TRBV30 to TRBJ2-5; 10 nucleotides match TRBD2. This CDR3 region has 15 residues. V dropped 1 base and J dropped 1; count of bases not matched to a gene: 3. Germline loops: CDR1 GTSNPN, CDR2 SVGIG (reference sequence). The CDR3 spells CAWSASGGAQETQYF. The CDR3 nucleotides are TGTGCCTGGAGTGCCAGCGGGGGGGCCCAAGAGACCCAGTACTTC.

This chain links TRBV6-1 with TRBJ1-5, with 7 bases lining up with TRBD1. The CDR3 runs to 13 residues. Germline V lookup: CDR1 MNHNS, CDR2 SASEGT. J lost 3 bases, V lost 6 bases, and 2 bases had no gene match. Here the CDR3 DNA reads TGTGCCAGCAGGGGACAGCTCAATCAGCCCCAGCATTTT. Amino acids: CASRGQLNQPQHF.

The V gene is TRBV18, the J gene TRBJ2-2; TRBD1 matches 7 bases. CDR3 length: 15 residues. Trimming at V came to 1 base and at J to 5 bases, leaving 4 bases not matched to a gene. Germline V gives CDR1 KGHSH, CDR2 LQKENI. This CDR3 reads CASSPLPTGTGELFF. DNA for the CDR3: TGTGCCAGCTCACCACTCCCGACAGGGACCGGGGAGCTGTTTTTT.

The chain employs TRBV7-9 and TRBJ2-1, with 10 nucleotides matching TRBD2. The CDR3 has 15 residues. Germline V CDR1 and CDR2: SEHNR, FQNEAQ (reference sequence). The trim removed 5 bases at V and 7 bases at J, leaving 8 bases unmatched. CDR3 sequence reads: CASSGLAGARNEQFF. In DNA, the CDR3 is TGTGCCAGCAGCGGTCTAGCGGGAGCCCGGAATGAGCAGTTCTTC.

The chain recombines TRBV7-9 with TRBJ2-3; D is unclear. CDR1 is SEHNR, CDR2 FQNEAQ, per germline (reference sequence). V dropped 7 bases and J dropped 0 bases, with 11 bases sitting between them. CDR3 length: 14 amino acids. Written as DNA, the CDR3 is TGTGCCAGCAACCATAGGAGTAGCACAGATACGCAGTATTTT. Protein product: CASNHRSSTDTQYF.

V gene TRBV7-8 combines with J gene TRBJ2-1; 9 nucleotides agree with TRBD2. CDR3 length: 16 residues. Germline V gene sequence: CDR1 SGHVS, CDR2 FQNEAQ. The ends lost 6 bases at V and 5 bases at J; junction bases unmatched: 11. CDR3 coding DNA: TGTGCCAGCAGTACCAAGCGGGAGGTCTACCACAATGAGCAGTTCTTC. Translated, it gives CASSTKREVYHNEQFF.

This chain connects TRBV28 to TRBJ2-1; 13 bases align to TRBD2. Per germline, CDR1 MDHEN and CDR2 SYDVKM. The V segment lost 7 bases and the J segment 8 bases; nucleotides outside the gene matches: 8. The CDR3 has 15 residues. CDR3 nucleotides: TGTGCCAGCACACTAGCGGGAGGGCCAGACGATGAGCAGTTCTTC. Its translation: CASTLAGGPDDEQFF. The variable domain in full, with the rest retrieved from reference TRBV28 and TRBJ2-1, is DVKVTQSSRYLVKRTGEKVFLECVQDMDHENMFWYRQDPGLGLRLIYFSYDVKMKEKGDIPEGYSVSREKKERFSLILESASTNQTSMYLCASTLAGGPDDEQFFGPGTRLTVL.

The chain recombines TRBV19 with TRBJ1-1; 7 bases match TRBD1. Germline V gives CDR1 LNHDA, CDR2 SQIVND (reference sequence). The CDR3 has 17 amino acids. The V and J ends lost 3 bases and 2 bases, in that order; junction bases with no gene match: 12. The CDR3 loop is CASSMIFRDRDNTEAFF. The CDR3 region has the DNA TGTGCCAGTAGTATGATCTTCCGGGACAGAGATAACACTGAAGCTTTCTTT.

This clone was counted a few times. CDR3 protein: CSEVGQGDTEAFF. The CDR3 nucleotides are TGCAGCGAGGTGGGACAGGGGGACACTGAAGCTTTCTTT. The chain has TRBV29-1 and TRBJ1-1, with TRBD1 identical over 11 bases. The CDR3 totals 13 residues. Germline CDR1 reads SQVTM; CDR2 reads ANQGSEA. Germline trimming cut 7 bases from V and 3 bases from J; bases unmatched to any gene: 4.

J is TRBJ2-7 and V is TRBV28, with 13 bases fitting TRBD2. The germline gives CDR1 MDHEN, CDR2 SYDVKM. This CDR3 spans 15 amino acids. V lost 7 bases to trimming and J lost 6 bases; unmatched junction nucleotides: 9. For the CDR3, the DNA is TGTGCCAGCACAAGGACTAGCGGGAGAGTTCGCGAGCAGTACTTC. Amino acid sequence: CASTRTSGRVREQYF.

The rearrangement links TRBV27 to TRBJ1-1, with 10 bases fitting TRBD1. CDR3 length: 14 amino acids. Germline CDR1 MNHEY, CDR2 SMNVEV (reference sequence). The junction had 1 base not matched to a gene; V was cut back by 1 base and J by 5 bases. The CDR3 DNA follows: TGTGCCAGCAGTTTATGGACAGGGGGAACTGAAGCTTTCTTT. Its translation: CASSLWTGGTEAFF.

The rearrangement uses TRBV27 and TRBJ2-1, with 9 bases fitting TRBD2. CDR1 and CDR2 from the germline V gene are MNHEY and SMNVEV (reference sequence). V trimming: 10 bases; J trimming: 3 bases; junction bases outside the gene matches: 16. This CDR3 spans 17 amino acids. The CDR3 here is CATNEAGGPVYYNEQFF. The CDR3 DNA reads TGTGCCACCAACGAAGCGGGAGGCCCTGTATACTACAATGAGCAGTTCTTC.

The chain uses TRBV27 and TRBJ2-7, with D maybe TRBD1 (5 bases). V lost 3 bases, J lost 3 bases, and 9 bases lay in between. The CDR3 covers 13 residues. Germline CDR1 and CDR2: MNHEY and SMNVEV (reference sequence). In DNA form, the CDR3 reads TGTGCCAGCAGTTTTCGACAGAGCTACGAGCAGTACTTC. Protein sequence: CASSFRQSYEQYF.

In its sample, this clone was seen once. The chain carries TRBV2 and TRBJ2-7; D perhaps matches TRBD1 (5 bases). V was cut by 7 bases and J by 4 bases, with 5 bases left in between. The CDR3 runs 10 residues. Germline values: CDR1 SNHLY, CDR2 FYNNEI. DNA for the CDR3: TGTGCCAGCAAGGGGTACGAGCAGTACTTC. This translates into CASKGYEQYF.

The J gene is TRBJ2-1, the V gene TRBV5-6; D uncertain. The CDR3 has 12 amino acids. V was cut by 3 bases and J by 10 bases, with 11 bases left in between. Per the germline V gene, CDR1 is SGHDT and CDR2 is YYEEEE. The chain's CDR3 is CASSYLLREQFF. CDR3 DNA: TGTGCCAGCAGCTACCTTTTGAGGGAGCAGTTCTTC.

This CDR3 is CASSLLGLNEQFF. The CDR3 coding sequence is TGTGCCAGCAGTTTATTAGGACTCAATGAGCAGTTCTTC. The V call is TRBV28, the J call TRBJ2-1; D is perhaps TRBD2 (5 bases). The CDR3 runs to 13 residues. V shed 1 base and J shed 6 bases, with 7 bases lying between them. The germline V gene has CDR1 MDHEN and CDR2 SYDVKM.

This clone came up a few times. The chain couples TRBV27 to TRBJ2-7; the D gene is possibly TRBD1 (6 bases). This CDR3 has 14 residues. The V end was cut by 5 bases, the J end by 2 bases, with 13 bases between. Germline V gene sequence: CDR1 MNHEY, CDR2 SMNVEV (reference sequence). CDR3 sequence: CASSPDSPAYEQYF. The DNA for the CDR3 is TGTGCCAGCAGTCCGGACAGTCCAGCCTACGAGCAGTACTTC.

This chain connects TRBV29-1 to TRBJ1-2, with TRBD1 matching over 7 bases. Germline assignment: CDR1 SQVTM and CDR2 ANQGSEA. This CDR3 has 21 amino acids. With 3 bases clipped from V and 1 base from J, the junction kept 26 bases outside the gene matches. The CDR3 nucleotides are TGCAGCGTTGATCGGTCCCAGGGGATGTCGGGACAGCCAGAGAATAACTATGGCTACACCTTC. This encodes CSVDRSQGMSGQPENNYGYTF.